This T cell receptor (beta chain) was obtained from a study of blood T cell repertoires in COVID-19. Study-wide context: Acute-phase and convalescent COVID-19 samples originated in the United States, Italy and Spain.

The ends lost 5 bases at V and 7 bases at J; junction bases unmatched: 6. CDR1 and CDR2 from the germline V gene are MDHEN and SYDVKM. The CDR3 totals 15 residues. Per the original data handling: The assay estimated nucleated cells by amplifying reference gene primers. Sequenced by immunoSEQ multiplex PCR; TCRdb stores in-frame clones only, minus some. V and J calls and clone size are given by that table; D and trimming were obtained from the DNA. The sample consists of approximately 180,000 clones, about 81% of them appearing once. Sequencing was performed on peripheral blood. The receptor comes from a woman in her seventies with acute or convalescent COVID-19. The gene calls are TRBV28 and TRBJ2-1; 12 bases match TRBD2. CDR3 region: CASSPWTSGDNEQFF. CDR3 coding DNA: TGTGCCAGCAGTCCATGGACTAGCGGGGATAATGAGCAGTTCTTC.